This entry lists 4 T cell receptor beta chains sequenced from one sample in a study of blood T cells in healthy people across ages. Then a second PCR, running roughly 7 to 11 cycles, was carried out with a sample-barcoded 5' primer and a J-beta primer mix. One entry per CDR3 protein results from TCRdb running MiXCR on the 5' RACE reads. The sample holds a few hundred thousand distinct CDR3 sequences, around 27% seen once. The same data also went into a second study, on T cells of mothers and their children.

What was sequenced was blood. Receptors were obtained from a boy aged 2 to 9 in good health.

The V and J genes are TRBV6-2 or TRBV6-3 and TRBJ2-3, with D possibly TRBD2 on 6 matching bases. This CDR3 spans 17 amino acids. In germline, CDR1 is MNHEY, CDR2 SVGEGT. Deletions cut 4 bases from V and 4 bases from J, with 21 bases between. CDR3 sequence reads: CASSFPQASDFPDTQYF. The CDR3 DNA follows: TGTGCCAGCAGTTTCCCCCAGGCTAGCGACTTTCCAGATACGCAGTATTTT.

The chain has TRBV18 and TRBJ1-5, with D uncertain. Trimming cost V 6 bases and J 1 base, with 10 bases left between them. The V gene's germline CDR1 is KGHSH and CDR2 LQKENI. The length of the CDR3 is 14 residues. CDR3 sequence: CASSPDLSNQPQHF. The CDR3 DNA follows: TGTGCCAGCTCGCCCGACCTGAGCAATCAGCCCCAGCATTTT. Full variable domain (remainder filled in from reference TRBV18 and TRBJ1-5): NAGVMQNPRHLVRRRGQEARLRCSPMKGHSHVYWYRQLPEEGLKFMVYLQKENIIDESGMPKERFSAEFPKEGPSILRIQQVVRGDSAAYFCASSPDLSNQPQHFGDGTRLSIL.

This clonotype has only a few counts. The chain links TRBV7-9 to TRBJ1-3, with 7 bases identical to TRBD1. The germline V gene encodes CDR1 SEHNR and CDR2 FQNEAQ (reference sequence). Trimming cost V 1 base and J 4 bases; bases outside gene matches: 4. CDR3 length equals 15 residues. The CDR3 reads CASSLGGGFGNTIYF. The DNA of the CDR3 is TGTGCCAGCAGCTTAGGAGGGGGCTTCGGAAACACCATATATTTT.

This chain connects TRBV6-2 or TRBV6-3 to TRBJ2-5, with unresolved D. The germline V and J ends were trimmed by 3 bases and 1 base, with 9 bases remaining between them. The germline V gene encodes CDR1 MNHEY and CDR2 SVGEGT. The CDR3 sequence is 14 residues long. Written as DNA, the CDR3 is TGTGCCAGCAGTTATCTGGAAACCCAAGAGACCCAGTACTTC. Residues: CASSYLETQETQYF.